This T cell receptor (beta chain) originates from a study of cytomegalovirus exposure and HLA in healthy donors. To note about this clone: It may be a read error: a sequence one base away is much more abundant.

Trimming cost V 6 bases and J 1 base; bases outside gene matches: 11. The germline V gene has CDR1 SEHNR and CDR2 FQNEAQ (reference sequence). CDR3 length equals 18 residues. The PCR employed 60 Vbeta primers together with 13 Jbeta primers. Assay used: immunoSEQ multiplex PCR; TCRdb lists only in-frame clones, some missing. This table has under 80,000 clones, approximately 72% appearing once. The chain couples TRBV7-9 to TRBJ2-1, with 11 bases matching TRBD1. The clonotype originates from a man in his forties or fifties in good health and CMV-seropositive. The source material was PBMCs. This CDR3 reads CASSFTRDRGVSYNEQFF. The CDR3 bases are TGTGCCAGCAGTTTCACACGGGACAGGGGGGTATCCTACAATGAGCAGTTCTTC.